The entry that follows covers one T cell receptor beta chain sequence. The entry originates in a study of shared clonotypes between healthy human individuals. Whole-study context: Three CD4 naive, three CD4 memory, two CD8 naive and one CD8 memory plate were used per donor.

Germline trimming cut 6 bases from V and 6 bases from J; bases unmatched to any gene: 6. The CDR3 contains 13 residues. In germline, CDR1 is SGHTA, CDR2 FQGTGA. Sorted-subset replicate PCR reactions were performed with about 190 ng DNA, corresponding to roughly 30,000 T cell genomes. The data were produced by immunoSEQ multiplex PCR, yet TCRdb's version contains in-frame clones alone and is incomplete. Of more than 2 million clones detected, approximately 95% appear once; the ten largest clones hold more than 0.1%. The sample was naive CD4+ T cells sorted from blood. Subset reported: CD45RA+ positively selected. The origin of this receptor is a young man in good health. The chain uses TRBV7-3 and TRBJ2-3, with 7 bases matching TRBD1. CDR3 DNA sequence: TGTGCCAGCAGTAGGGGGCTCGGGGATACGCAGTATTTT. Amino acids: CASSRGLGDTQYF.